This T cell receptor beta chain was profiled in a study of blood T cell repertoires in COVID-19. Study-wide background: The samples span acute and convalescent COVID-19 from the United States, Italy and Spain. Nucleic acid was either cDNA or gDNA, and it came from T cells, B-cell-depleted T cells, or PBMCs.

Original handling: The authors estimated nucleated cell counts from reference gene primer amplification. Repertoires were generated with immunoSEQ multiplex PCR, while TCRdb's copy carries only in-frame clones and drops some. The V and J calls and clone size come from that table; D and trimming were worked out from the DNA. The sample records fewer than 300,000 clones, 88% being singletons. The sample taken for sequencing was peripheral blood. This TCR derives from a man aged 18-30 years with active or convalescent COVID-19.

The CDR3 protein is CASSEASDQPQHF. The CDR3 nucleotides read TGTGCCAGCAGTGAAGCCAGCGATCAGCCCCAGCATTTT. The rearrangement joins TRBV6-1 to TRBJ1-5; D is uncertain. The CDR3 consists of 13 residues. Trimming removed 0 bases from V and 5 bases from J, with 5 bases in between. The V gene's germline CDR1 is MNHNS and CDR2 SASEGT.